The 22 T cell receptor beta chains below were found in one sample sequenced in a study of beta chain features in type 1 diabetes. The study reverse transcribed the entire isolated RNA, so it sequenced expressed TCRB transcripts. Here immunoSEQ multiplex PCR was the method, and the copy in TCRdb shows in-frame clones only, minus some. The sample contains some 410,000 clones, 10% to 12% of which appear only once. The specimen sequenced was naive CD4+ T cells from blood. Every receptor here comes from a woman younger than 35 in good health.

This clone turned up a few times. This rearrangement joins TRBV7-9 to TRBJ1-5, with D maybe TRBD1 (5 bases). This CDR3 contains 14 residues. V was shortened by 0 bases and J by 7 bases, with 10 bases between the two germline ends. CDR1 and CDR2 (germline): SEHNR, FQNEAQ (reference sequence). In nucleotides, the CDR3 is TGTGCCAGCAGCTTAGCCGGGGGAAGGCAGCCCCAGCATTTT. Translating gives CASSLAGGRQPQHF.

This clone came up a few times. In DNA, the CDR3 is TGCAGCGTCAAAGGGGGCCTGGGCACAGATACGCAGTATTTT. Protein: CSVKGGLGTDTQYF. V is TRBV29-1 and J is TRBJ2-3, with 7 bases that match TRBD1. V trimming: 6 bases; J trimming: 1 base; junction bases outside the gene matches: 7. The CDR3 has 14 amino acids. CDR1 is SQVTM, CDR2 ANQGSEA, per germline.

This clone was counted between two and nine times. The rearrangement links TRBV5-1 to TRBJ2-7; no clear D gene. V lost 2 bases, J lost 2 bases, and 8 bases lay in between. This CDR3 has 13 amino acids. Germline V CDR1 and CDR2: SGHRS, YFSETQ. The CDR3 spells CASSLGSTYEQYV. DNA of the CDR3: TGCGCCAGCAGCTTAGGATCCACCTACGAGCAGTACGTC.

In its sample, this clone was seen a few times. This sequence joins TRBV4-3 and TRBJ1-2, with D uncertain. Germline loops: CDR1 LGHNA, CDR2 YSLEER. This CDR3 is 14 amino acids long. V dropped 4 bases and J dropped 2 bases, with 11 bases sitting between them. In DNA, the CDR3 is TGCGCCAGCAGCCGGAGAGGGCTGAACTATGGCTACACCTTC. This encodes CASSRRGLNYGYTF.

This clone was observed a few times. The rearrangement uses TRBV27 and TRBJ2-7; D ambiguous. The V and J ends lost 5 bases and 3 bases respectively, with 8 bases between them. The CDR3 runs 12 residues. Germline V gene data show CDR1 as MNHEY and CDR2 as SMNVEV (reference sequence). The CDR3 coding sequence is TGTGCCAGCAGTAGGCAGATCTACGAGCAGTACGTC. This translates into CASSRQIYEQYV.

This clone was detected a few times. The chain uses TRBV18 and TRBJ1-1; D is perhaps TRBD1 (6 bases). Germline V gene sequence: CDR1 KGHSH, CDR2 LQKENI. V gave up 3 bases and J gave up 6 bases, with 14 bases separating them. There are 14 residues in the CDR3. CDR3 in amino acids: CASSPPRDKAEAFF. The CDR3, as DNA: TGTGCCAGCTCACCGCCACGGGACAAGGCTGAAGCTTTCTTT.

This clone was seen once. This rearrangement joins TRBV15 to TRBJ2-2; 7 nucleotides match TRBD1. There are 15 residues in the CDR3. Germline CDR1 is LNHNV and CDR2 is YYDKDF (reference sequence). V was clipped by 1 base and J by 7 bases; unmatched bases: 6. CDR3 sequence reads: CATSRVPQGDGELFF. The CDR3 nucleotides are TGTGCCACCAGCAGAGTTCCGCAGGGGGACGGGGAGCTGTTTTTT.

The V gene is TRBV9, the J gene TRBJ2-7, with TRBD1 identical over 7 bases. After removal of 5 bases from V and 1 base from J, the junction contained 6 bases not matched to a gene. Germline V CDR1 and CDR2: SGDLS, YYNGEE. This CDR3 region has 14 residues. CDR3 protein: CASSGQAQSYEQYF. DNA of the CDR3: TGTGCCAGCAGTGGACAGGCCCAGTCCTACGAGCAGTACTTC. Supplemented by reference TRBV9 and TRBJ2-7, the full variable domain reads DSGVTQTPKHLITATGQRVTLRCSPRSGDLSVYWYQQSLDQGLQFLIQYYNGEERAKGNILERFSAQQFPDLHSELNLSSLELGDSALYFCASSGQAQSYEQYFGPGTRLTVT.

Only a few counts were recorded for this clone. This CDR3 is CASGTGSSYEQYV. CDR3 in DNA: TGTGCCAGCGGGACAGGCAGCTCCTACGAGCAGTACGTC. The V gene is TRBV28, the J gene TRBJ2-7, with 8 bases lining up with TRBD1. The CDR3 is made up of 13 amino acids. Germline values: CDR1 MDHEN, CDR2 SYDVKM. With V trimmed by 8 bases and J by 0 bases, 3 bases remained unmatched.

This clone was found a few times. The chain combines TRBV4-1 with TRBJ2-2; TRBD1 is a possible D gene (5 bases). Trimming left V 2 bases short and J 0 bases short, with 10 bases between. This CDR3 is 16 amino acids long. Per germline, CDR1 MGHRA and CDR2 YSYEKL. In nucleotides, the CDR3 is TGCGCCAGCAGCCAACCCAGGGTCTCGAACACCGGGGAGCTGTTTTTT. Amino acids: CASSQPRVSNTGELFF.

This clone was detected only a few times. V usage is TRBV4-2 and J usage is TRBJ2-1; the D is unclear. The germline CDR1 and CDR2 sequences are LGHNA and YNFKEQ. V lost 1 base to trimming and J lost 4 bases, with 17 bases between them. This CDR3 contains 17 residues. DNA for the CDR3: TGTGCCAGCAGCCAAGTTCTAATAGGTGCCGGATACAATGAGCAGTTCTTC. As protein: CASSQVLIGAGYNEQFF.

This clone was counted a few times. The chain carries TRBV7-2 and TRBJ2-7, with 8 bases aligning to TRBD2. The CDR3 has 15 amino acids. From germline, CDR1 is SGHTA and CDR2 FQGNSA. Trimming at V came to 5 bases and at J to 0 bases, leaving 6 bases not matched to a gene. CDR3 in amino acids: CASSPSGYPSYEQYF. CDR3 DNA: TGTGCCAGCAGCCCTAGCGGGTACCCCTCCTACGAGCAGTACTTC.

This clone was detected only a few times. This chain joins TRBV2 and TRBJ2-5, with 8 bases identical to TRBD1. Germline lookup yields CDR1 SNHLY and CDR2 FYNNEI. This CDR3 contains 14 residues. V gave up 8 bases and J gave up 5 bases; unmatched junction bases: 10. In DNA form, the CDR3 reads TGTGCCAGCGGACAGGGCCCGACCGGGGAGACCCAGTACTTC. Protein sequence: CASGQGPTGETQYF.

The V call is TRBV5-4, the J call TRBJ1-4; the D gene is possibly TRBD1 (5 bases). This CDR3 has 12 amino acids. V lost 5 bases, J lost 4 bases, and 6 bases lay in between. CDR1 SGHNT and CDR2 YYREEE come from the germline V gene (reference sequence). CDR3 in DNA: TGTGCCAGCAGACAGGATAATGAAAAACTGTTTTTT. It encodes CASRQDNEKLFF.

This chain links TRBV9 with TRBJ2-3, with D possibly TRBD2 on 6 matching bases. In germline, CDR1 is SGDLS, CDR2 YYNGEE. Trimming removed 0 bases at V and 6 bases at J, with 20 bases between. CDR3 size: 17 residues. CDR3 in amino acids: CASSVAGSSVPADTQYF. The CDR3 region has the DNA TGTGCCAGCAGCGTAGCTGGGTCTAGCGTCCCCGCGGATACGCAGTATTTT.

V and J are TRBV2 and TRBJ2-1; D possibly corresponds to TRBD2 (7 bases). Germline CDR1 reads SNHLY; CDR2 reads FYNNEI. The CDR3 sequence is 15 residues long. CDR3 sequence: CHSRGLMGSYNEQFF. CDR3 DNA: TGTCACTCGCGGGGGCTTATGGGCTCCTACAATGAGCAGTTCTTC.

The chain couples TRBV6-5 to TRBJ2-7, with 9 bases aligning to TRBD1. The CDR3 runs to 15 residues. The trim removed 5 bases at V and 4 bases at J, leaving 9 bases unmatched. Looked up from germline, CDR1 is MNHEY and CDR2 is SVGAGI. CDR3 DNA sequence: TGTGCCAGCAGTCCACTCGGGACAGGGTGGTACGAGCAGTACTTC. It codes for CASSPLGTGWYEQYF.

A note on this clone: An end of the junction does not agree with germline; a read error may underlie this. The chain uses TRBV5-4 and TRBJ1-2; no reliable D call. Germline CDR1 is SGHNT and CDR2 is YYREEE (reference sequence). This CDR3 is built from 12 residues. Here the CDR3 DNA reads TGCGCCAGCAGCCAAGATCGCTATGGCTACACCTTC. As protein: CASSQDRYGYTF. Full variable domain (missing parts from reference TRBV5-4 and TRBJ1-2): ETGVTQSPTHLIKTRGQQVTLRCSSQSGHNTVSWYQQALGQGPQFIFQYYREEENGRGNFPPRFSGLQFPNYSSELNVNALELDDSALYLCASSQDRYGYTFGSGTRLTVV.

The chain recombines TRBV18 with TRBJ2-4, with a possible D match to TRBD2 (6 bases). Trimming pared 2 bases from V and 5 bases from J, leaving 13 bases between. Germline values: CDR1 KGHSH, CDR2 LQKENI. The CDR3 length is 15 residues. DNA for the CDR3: TGTGCCAGCTCACCAATACTAGCAGTAGAAAACATTCAGTACTTC. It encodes CASSPILAVENIQYF.

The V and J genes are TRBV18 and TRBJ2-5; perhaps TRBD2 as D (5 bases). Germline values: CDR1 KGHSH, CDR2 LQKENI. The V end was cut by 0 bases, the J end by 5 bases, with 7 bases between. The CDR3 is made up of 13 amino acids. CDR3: CASSPPRAETQYF. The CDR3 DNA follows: TGTGCCAGCTCACCACCGAGGGCGGAGACCCAGTACTTC.

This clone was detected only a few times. The CDR3 is CASSRPGGDKNIQYF. The CDR3 region has the DNA TGTGCCAGCAGCCGCCCCGGGGGTGACAAAAACATTCAGTACTTC. V is TRBV4-2 and J is TRBJ2-4, with D perhaps matching TRBD2 (6 bases). CDR1 and CDR2 from the germline V gene are LGHNA and YNFKEQ. The CDR3 length is 15 residues. The V gene lost 4 bases and the J gene lost 3 bases, with 13 bases spanning the gap.

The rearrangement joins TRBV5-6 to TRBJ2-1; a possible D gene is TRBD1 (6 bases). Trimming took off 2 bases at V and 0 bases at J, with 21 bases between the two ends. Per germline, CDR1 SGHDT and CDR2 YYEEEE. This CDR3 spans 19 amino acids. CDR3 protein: CASSFARAFDRISYNEQFF. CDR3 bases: TGTGCCAGCAGCTTCGCACGCGCCTTTGACAGGATCTCCTACAATGAGCAGTTCTTC.